The 26 T cell receptor beta chains below all came from one sample that was sequenced in a study of long-term antiretroviral therapy in people with HIV (dated by TCRdb to the early 2020s). Sequencing of the TRB variable region was done with the immunoSEQ hsTCRB v3.0 assay at survey level resolution. TCRdb limited this immuneACCESS table to in-frame rearrangements with V and J called. A share of clones is missing; checked studies link under half to unresolved V genes, and the rest is unexplained. The sample table lists 15,000 to 20,000 clones, over 65% of them with a count of one. The ten largest clones represent approximately 15% of the sample. Sequencing used unsorted PBMCs, obtained 0.5 years before starting antiretroviral therapy. The receptors derive from a woman aged 45-65 years with HIV.

This sequence joins TRBV28 and TRBJ1-2; D is possibly TRBD1 (5 bases). The CDR3 length is 14 residues. Germline V lookup: CDR1 MDHEN, CDR2 SYDVKM. V lost 4 bases to trimming and J lost 4 bases, with 13 bases between them. Here the CDR3 reads CASSSDGASYGYTF. The CDR3 bases are TGTGCCAGCAGTTCCGACGGGGCTAGCTATGGCTACACCTTC.

The genes are TRBV7-9 and TRBJ1-5; TRBD1 matches at 12 bases. This CDR3 is 18 amino acids long. Trimming cost V 5 bases and J 0 bases; bases outside gene matches: 8. CDR1 SEHNR and CDR2 FQNEAQ come from the germline V gene (reference sequence). The DNA of the CDR3 is TGTGCCAGCAGCCCAGGGACAGGGGGCCCGTATAGCAATCAGCCCCAGCATTTT. Amino acids: CASSPGTGGPYSNQPQHF. Using reference TRBV7-9 and TRBJ1-5 for the parts outside the CDR3, the full variable domain is DTGVSQNPRHKITKRGQNVTFRCDPISEHNRLYWYRQTLGQGPEFLTYFQNEAQLEKSRLLSDRFSAERPKGSFSTLEIQRTEQGDSAMYLCASSPGTGGPYSNQPQHFGDGTRLSIL.

This sequence joins TRBV6-5 and TRBJ1-2; D not certain. CDR1 and CDR2 (germline): MNHEY, SVGAGI. This CDR3 has 12 residues. The ends were cut back, 6 bases at V and 4 bases at J, with 9 bases in the middle. This CDR3 reads CASSLTGYGYTF. In DNA form, the CDR3 reads TGTGCCAGCAGCCTTACGGGCTATGGCTACACCTTC.

This chain joins TRBV5-1 and TRBJ1-5, with D perhaps TRBD1 (6 bases). The CDR3 is made up of 14 amino acids. Germline lookup yields CDR1 SGHRS and CDR2 YFSETQ. Trimming shortened V by 0 bases and J by 5 bases, and 9 bases separated the two germline ends. CDR3 loop: CASSLEGGDQPQHF. In nucleotides, the CDR3 is TGCGCCAGCAGCTTGGAGGGGGGGGATCAGCCCCAGCATTTT.

This chain joins TRBV5-1 and TRBJ2-5; 16 bases align to TRBD2. With V trimmed by 4 bases and J by 4 bases, 7 bases remained unmatched. Germline V gives CDR1 SGHRS, CDR2 YFSETQ. The CDR3 runs 17 residues. The CDR3 here is CASSPGLAGGIGETQYF. The CDR3 DNA is TGCGCCAGCAGCCCGGGACTAGCGGGGGGGATAGGAGAGACCCAGTACTTC.

The gene calls are TRBV7-8 and TRBJ2-6; TRBD1 agrees at 7 bases. The CDR3 extends over 17 amino acids. J was trimmed by 0 bases and V by 5 bases; bases with no gene match: 7. The germline V gene encodes CDR1 SGHVS and CDR2 FQNEAQ. The CDR3, as DNA: TGTGCCAGCAGCCGACGGGACAGCAGCTCTGGGGCCAACGTCCTGACTTTC. Protein product: CASSRRDSSSGANVLTF.

The chain links TRBV7-9 to TRBJ2-1; a possible D gene is TRBD1 (6 bases). Germline V lookup: CDR1 SEHNR, CDR2 FQNEAQ (reference sequence). Trimming removed 5 bases at V and 3 bases at J, with 11 bases between. This CDR3 is built from 14 residues. CDR3 in amino acids: CASSQDRDYNEQFF. The CDR3 DNA is TGTGCCAGCAGCCAGGACAGAGACTACAATGAGCAGTTCTTC.

The chain has TRBV7-9 and TRBJ2-4; D remains unclear. The ends were cut back, 7 bases at V and 0 bases at J, with 22 bases in the middle. CDR1 and CDR2 from the germline V gene are SEHNR and FQNEAQ (reference sequence). CDR3 size: 18 residues. The chain's CDR3 is CASNSLPVQPLAKNIQYF. In DNA, the CDR3 is TGTGCCAGCAACTCCCTGCCGGTACAGCCATTAGCCAAAAACATTCAGTACTTC.

Only one count was recorded for this clone. CDR3 bases: TGTGCCAGCAGCGAAGACCACAACGGACAGGGAAACACCGGGGAGCTGTTTTTT. Amino acid sequence: CASSEDHNGQGNTGELFF. The chain is built from TRBV7-3 and TRBJ2-2; 8 bases fit TRBD1. The V gene's germline CDR1 is SGHTA and CDR2 FQGTGA. This CDR3 is 18 amino acids long. The ends lost 5 bases at V and 2 bases at J; junction bases unmatched: 13.

The chain employs TRBV9 and TRBJ1-6; D is undetermined. The CDR3 length is 14 residues. V lost 4 bases and J lost 12, with 17 bases in between. Germline V gene data show CDR1 as SGDLS and CDR2 as YYNGEE. CDR3 amino acids: CASSLMGGAEPLHF. The CDR3 DNA reads TGTGCCAGCAGCCTGATGGGAGGAGCGGAACCCCTCCACTTT. The full variable domain, completed using reference TRBV9 and TRBJ1-6, is DSGVTQTPKHLITATGQRVTLRCSPRSGDLSVYWYQQSLDQGLQFLIQYYNGEERAKGNILERFSAQQFPDLHSELNLSSLELGDSALYFCASSLMGGAEPLHFGNGTRLTVT.

CDR3 protein: CASADSLSYEQYF. The CDR3 DNA is TGTGCTAGTGCTGACAGCCTCTCCTACGAGCAGTACTTC. V gene TRBV12-5 combines with J gene TRBJ2-7; the D gene is possibly TRBD1 (5 bases). V lost 7 bases, J lost 0 bases, and 10 bases lay in between. The CDR3 totals 13 residues. Germline V gene sequence: CDR1 LGHNT, CDR2 FRNRAP.

CDR3 sequence (DNA): TGCGCCAGCAGCTTTTACAGGGTCTCAAGCGATGAAGCTTTCTTT. Protein product: CASSFYRVSSDEAFF. V is TRBV5-1 and J is TRBJ1-1, with TRBD1 as a possible D gene (6 bases). The germline gives CDR1 SGHRS, CDR2 YFSETQ. Trimming pared 2 bases from V and 7 bases from J, leaving 18 bases between. The CDR3 is made up of 15 amino acids.

The gene calls are TRBV27 and TRBJ2-7; the match to TRBD2 covers 13 bases. Germline V gives CDR1 MNHEY, CDR2 SMNVEV (reference sequence). This CDR3 has 15 amino acids. Unmatched junction bases numbered 4, after V lost 6 bases and J lost 2 bases. The CDR3 nucleotides are TGTGCCAGCAGCCGACTAGCGGGGGGACCCTACGAGCAGTACGTC. This gives the protein CASSRLAGGPYEQYV.

In this sample, this clone turned up a few times. The chain uses TRBV19 and TRBJ1-2; 10 positions agree with TRBD1. The CDR3 length is 15 residues. V was clipped by 5 bases and J by 2 bases; unmatched bases: 5. Germline V gives CDR1 LNHDA, CDR2 SQIVND (reference sequence). The CDR3 loop is CASSAWTGGNYGYTF. CDR3 DNA sequence: TGTGCCAGTAGTGCCTGGACAGGGGGAAACTATGGCTACACCTTC.

The chain links TRBV19 to TRBJ1-4; D remains ambiguous. In germline, CDR1 is LNHDA, CDR2 SQIVND (reference sequence). With 10 bases removed from V and 4 bases from J, the gap between germline ends came to 16 bases. This CDR3 region has 14 residues. CDR3 sequence: CATTGGHLNEKLFF. CDR3 in DNA: TGTGCCACCACCGGAGGGCACCTTAATGAAAAACTGTTTTTT.

This clone has only a few counts. V gene TRBV19 combines with J gene TRBJ1-1; 8 bases align to TRBD1. Trimming took 9 bases from V and 1 from J; bases not matched to a gene: 7. Germline V gives CDR1 LNHDA, CDR2 SQIVND (reference sequence). The CDR3 totals 14 residues. The CDR3 region has the DNA TGTGCCAGCAGCTGGGACAGGCAGAACACTGAAGCTTTCTTT. Its protein product is CASSWDRQNTEAFF.

This chain links TRBV7-8 with TRBJ1-3; perhaps TRBD1 as D (5 bases). Germline loops: CDR1 SGHVS, CDR2 FQNEAQ. V was trimmed by 5 bases and J by 0 bases, leaving 14 bases between them. CDR3 length equals 16 residues. The CDR3 region is CASSVRDRSSGNTIYF. CDR3 in DNA: TGTGCCAGCAGCGTGAGGGACCGGAGCTCTGGAAACACCATATATTTT.

The rearrangement links TRBV18 to TRBJ2-4; D is possibly TRBD1 (6 bases). The V and J ends lost 3 bases and 8 bases respectively, with 20 bases between them. The CDR3 is made up of 16 amino acids. In germline, CDR1 is KGHSH, CDR2 LQKENI. CDR3 nucleotides: TGTGCCAGCTCACCCGCCCCCTACAGGGAATCGGACATTCAGTACTTC. This encodes CASSPAPYRESDIQYF. Variable domain in full (rest from reference TRBV18 and TRBJ2-4): NAGVMQNPRHLVRRRGQEARLRCSPMKGHSHVYWYRQLPEEGLKFMVYLQKENIIDESGMPKERFSAEFPKEGPSILRIQQVVRGDSAAYFCASSPAPYRESDIQYFGAGTRLSVL.

The CDR3 DNA sequence: TGTGCCAGCAGCTTAATAGCGGGGGGAAAAGATACGCAGTATTTT. Its translation is CASSLIAGGKDTQYF. The rearrangement links TRBV7-3 to TRBJ2-3; 10 bases are shared with TRBD2. CDR3 length: 15 residues. The V gene end was trimmed by 1 base and the J gene end by 5 bases; junction bases not matched to a gene: 3. CDR1 is SGHTA and CDR2 is FQGTGA in the germline V gene.

This clone was found a few times. This chain joins TRBV15 and TRBJ1-4, with 8 bases aligning to TRBD1. V dropped 3 bases and J dropped 4; count of bases not matched to a gene: 7. The CDR3 has 16 residues. Per germline, CDR1 LNHNV and CDR2 YYDKDF (reference sequence). CDR3 amino acids: CATSRGTGGDNEKLFF. The CDR3 nucleotides are TGTGCCACCAGCAGGGGAACAGGGGGGGATAATGAAAAACTGTTTTTT.

V and J are TRBV5-4 and TRBJ2-3; 10 bases align to TRBD1. The CDR3 loop spans 16 amino acids. Germline V gene lookup returns CDR1 SGHNT and CDR2 YYREEE (reference sequence). The trim removed 4 bases at V and 4 bases at J, leaving 9 bases unmatched. In DNA form, the CDR3 reads TGTGCCAGCAGCAACGGACAGGGGGTAGGTGCAGATACGCAGTATTTT. Translated, it gives CASSNGQGVGADTQYF. The entire variable domain, with the rest obtained from reference TRBV5-4 and TRBJ2-3, is as follows: ETGVTQSPTHLIKTRGQQVTLRCSSQSGHNTVSWYQQALGQGPQFIFQYYREEENGRGNFPPRFSGLQFPNYSSELNVNALELDDSALYLCASSNGQGVGADTQYFGPGTRLTVL.

The J gene is TRBJ2-5, the V gene TRBV7-3, with D unclear. Germline V gene lookup returns CDR1 SGHTA and CDR2 FQGTGA. V lost 2 bases to trimming and J lost 5 bases, with 9 bases between them. The CDR3 runs 13 residues. CDR3: CASSLSIEETQYF. The CDR3 region has the DNA TGTGCCAGCAGCTTATCCATAGAGGAGACCCAGTACTTC.

The V and J genes are TRBV27 and TRBJ1-4, with a weak D call TRBD1 (6 bases). The CDR3 length is 14 residues. V lost 7 bases and J lost 6, with 15 bases in between. Per the germline V gene, CDR1 is MNHEY and CDR2 is SMNVEV (reference sequence). The CDR3 DNA follows: TGTGCCAGCACCTCGGGGGCTCCCGATGAAAAACTGTTTTTT. This gives the protein CASTSGAPDEKLFF.

This clone was recorded once. The J gene is TRBJ1-3, the V gene TRBV19; maybe TRBD1 (6 bases). V was trimmed by 7 bases and J by 4 bases, leaving 20 bases between them. The CDR3 has 16 residues. Germline CDR1 reads LNHDA; CDR2 reads SQIVND (reference sequence). CDR3: CASNKTRGGWGNTIYF. CDR3 coding DNA: TGTGCCAGTAACAAAACCCGGGGGGGCTGGGGAAACACCATATATTTT.

The chain carries TRBV5-5 and TRBJ1-3, with D possibly matching TRBD1 (6 bases). Per germline, CDR1 SGHKS and CDR2 YYEKEE (reference sequence). This CDR3 region has 12 residues. Trimming took 0 bases from V and 9 from J, leaving 7 bases between them. Here the CDR3 DNA reads TGTGCCAGCAGCTTGGAGGGGGTCACCATATATTTT. It encodes CASSLEGVTIYF.

This chain uses TRBV9 with TRBJ2-3; a weak D match, TRBD1 (5 bases). V lost 4 bases and J 5 bases, leaving 14 bases between the germline ends. Germline CDR1 is SGDLS and CDR2 is YYNGEE. The CDR3 is made up of 14 amino acids. The CDR3 region is CASSPGADLDTQYF. The CDR3 DNA sequence: TGTGCCAGCAGCCCTGGGGCGGACCTAGATACGCAGTATTTT.